This note documents a single T cell receptor beta chain sequence. This entry comes from a study of T cells in Graves' hyperthyroidism and ophthalmopathy. Graves' hyperthyroidism showing no ophthalmopathy progression within 18 months was considered stable. RNA transcripts yielded amplified TCR beta CDR3 regions. An initial round of RT-PCR targeting the TCR CDR3 relied on the HTBI primer set. TCRdb independently ran MiXCR on the multiplex PCR reads; one entry per CDR3 protein. Of 150,000 to 200,000 distinct CDR3 sequences listed, 17% were seen once; the top ten hold under 35%. Germline-derived CDR1 and CDR2 are SGDLS and YYNGEE. Losses at the gene ends were 4 bases for V and 4 bases for J; bases not matched to a gene: 11. CDR3 length: 16 amino acids.

The chain carries TRBV9 and TRBJ2-5; the match to TRBD1 covers 9 bases. The receptor's source is a woman aged 45-65 years with Graves' hyperthyroidism. Specimen: blood. The CDR3 DNA follows: TGTGCCAGCAGCCCTCTCGACAGGGGGTTCGGAGAGACCCAGTACTTC. This translates into CASSPLDRGFGETQYF.